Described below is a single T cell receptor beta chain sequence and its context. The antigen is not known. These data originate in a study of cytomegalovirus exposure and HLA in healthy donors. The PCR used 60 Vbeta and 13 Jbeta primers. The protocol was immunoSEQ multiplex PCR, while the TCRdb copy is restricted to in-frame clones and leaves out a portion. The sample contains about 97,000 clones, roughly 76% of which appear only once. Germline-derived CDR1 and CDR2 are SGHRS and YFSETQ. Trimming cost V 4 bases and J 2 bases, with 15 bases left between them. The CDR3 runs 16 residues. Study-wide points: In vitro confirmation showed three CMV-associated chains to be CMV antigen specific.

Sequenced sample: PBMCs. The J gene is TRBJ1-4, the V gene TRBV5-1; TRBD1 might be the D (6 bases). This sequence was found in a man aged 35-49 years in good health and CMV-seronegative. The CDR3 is CASSARTAWTNEKLFF. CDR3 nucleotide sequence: TGCGCCAGCAGCGCCCGGACAGCTTGGACTAATGAAAAACTGTTTTTT.